This T cell receptor beta chain was retrieved from a study of cytomegalovirus exposure and HLA in healthy donors listed by TCRdb under 2017. Regarding the complete study: According to an earlier analysis of 587 of the donors, about 179 million T cells yielded roughly 110 million unique TCR beta sequences and about 280 Gb of sequence data. Among some 410 genotyped donors of the cohort, an average of around 240,000 unique TCR beta nucleotide sequences was sequenced per donor, of which 15% to 20% were non-productive. In a later analysis, previously published TCR beta repertoires from 666 donors were re-analyzed and high-resolution HLA genotyping was added so that TCR occurrence patterns could be studied. Donor age, sex, ethnicity and CMV serostatus were compiled together with the repertoire data. The study aimed to test whether cataloging public T cell receptors could reveal signatures of past pathogen exposure. Class I and class II HLA loci were covered by the typing at four-digit resolution. In a later genetic analysis, genome-wide SNP genotypes for about 55% of the roughly 670 donors were used, and that subset was treated as a discovery cohort. Besides the first cohort of roughly 660 subjects, a separate validation cohort made up of 120 different subjects was used. An early release that covered fewer than 800 HLA-typed donors contained about 300 gigabases of sequencing data and some 87 million unique TCR sequences. In the later analysis, no new phenotypic data were used to find candidate immune exposures; instead, reliance was placed on TCR beta sequences and their occurrence across donors. An earlier analysis of approximately 640 of the donors applied high-throughput TCR beta sequencing to assess whether each TCR beta V gene segment acted as functional or pseudogenic. High-throughput TCR immunosequencing, statistical association of individual TCRs with disease status, and machine learning were combined to predict cytomegalovirus infection status. Typing coverage varied by locus: roughly 629-640 donors for A, B, C, DRB1 and DQB1; 522 for DQA1; around 610 for DPA1; 450 to 480 for DPB1. Roughly 5 DR-DQ haplotypes were handled as single units for association and clustering, since linkage in the cohort was strong. All discovery cohort repertoires had been generated using a single sequencing platform. Among the approximately 400 genotyped donors, approximately 76% belonged to the genetic ancestry cluster associated with self-reported Caucasian donors. The study used immunosequencing to profile the T cell repertoires of approximately 640 subjects and linked those repertoires to cytomegalovirus serostatus.

The cohort consisted of more than 650 healthy bone marrow donors. Cohort members were all nominally healthy when sampled, although unrecorded immune exposures were likely present. The donor was CMV seropositive and belonged to the group of 250 to 300 seropositive cohort members. Each donor provided a peripheral blood sample, and peripheral blood mononuclear cells were used for TCR beta sequencing. Genomic DNA extraction from the blood cell samples was performed with the Qiagen DNeasy Blood Extraction Kit. The library relied on the immunoSEQ multiplex PCR assay. For the multiplex PCR, a mixture combining 60 forward primers for TCR Vbeta segments and 13 reverse primers for TCR Jbeta segments was used. The CDR3 region of rearranged TCR beta genes was amplified from genomic DNA with a multiplex PCR assay. On the Illumina HiSeq System, the amplified TCR beta libraries were sequenced as 87-base-pair reads. Per the authors' processing: A later analysis tallied tens of millions of unique TCR beta chains across the 700 or so repertoires, and approximately 12 million of those chains were shared by two or more donors. To remove PCR and sequencing errors, raw reads were error-corrected and collapsed into unique sequences using a nearest-neighbor algorithm that merged closely related sequences. V, D and J gene segments were assigned by aligning CDR3 sequences to IMGT reference sequences. For a sequence to be retained, at least a six-nucleotide match to both a V gene segment and a J gene segment was required. A rearrangement counted as productive if the CDR3 had no stop codons and remained in frame with V and J, and every other rearrangement counted as non-productive. Following IMGT convention, CDR3 was defined as the stretch from the second conserved V-encoded cysteine to the conserved J-encoded phenylalanine. The earlier analysis of 500 to 600 of the donors excluded sequences that lacked an unambiguous match to a single V gene segment. An earlier analysis of several hundred of the donors classified V segments as functional when productive rearrangements were above 56.7% and as segregating when the standard deviation between donors was above 5%. A statistical classification framework was developed to diagnose cytomegalovirus status using the catalog of TCR beta chain sequences. A later analysis assigned V and J genes by comparing TCR nucleotide sequences with IMGT/GENE-DB human TR gene sequences. A later analysis assigned CDR3 sequences and most-parsimonious VDJ recombination scenarios with the TCRdist pipeline. In a later analysis, every TCR beta chain was defined by the combination of its CDR3 amino acid sequence and its V-gene family, and reads without a unique V-gene family were dropped. As a way to deal with suspected cross-contamination and a sequencing artifact, a later analysis dropped hundreds of nucleotide sequences that were highly shared and had low generation probability. In a later analysis, a clonal expansion index for each public chain was calculated from normalized within-repertoire ranks of inferred template counts. In a later analysis, generation probabilities were computed with a VDJ recombination model fitted to out-of-frame rearrangements, and the resulting probabilities were checked against IGoR. A later analysis scored TCR-TCR, TCR-HLA and TCR-CMV co-occurrence with hypergeometric tests, applying a repertoire-size bias correction to TCR pairs. To estimate false discovery rates, a later analysis permuted the HLA or CMV assignments 20 times. In a later analysis, co-occurring TCRs were grouped using DBSCAN, with TCRdist sequence similarity added in when clustering inside HLA-allele-positive subsets. Repertoires with fewer than 30,000 or more than 120,000 public chains were left out of co-occurrence clustering, as were roughly five repertoires with anomalous nucleotide sharing. TCRdb holds this immuneACCESS table with in-frame rearrangements only. Some clones are missing; in checked studies, unresolved V genes explain under half, and the rest has no known cause. V and J calls plus clone size are reproduced from that table; the DNA served to infer D and trimming. The sample profile shows more than 50,000 clones; roughly 74% of them were found once. The biggest ten clones account for under 30% of the sample.

The junction shows trimming of 4 bases on V and 1 base on J, plus 7 bases between the germline ends. The CDR3 has 13 amino acids, counting the end cysteine and phenylalanine. Of the read, only the CDR3 DNA is kept; its 39 bases are in frame from base 1. As encoded in the germline V gene, CDR1 is MGHRA while CDR2 is YSYEKL. This clone came up once. Its antigen is not yet known. Within one base of it there is no much larger clone, and no base qualities were kept. Overall study outcomes, separate from this receptor: The cohort was sequenced for TCR beta chains only, and without alpha or paired-chain data the features that could be detected were limited. A later analysis found that most CMV-associated TCR beta chains appeared HLA-restricted, with HLA associations seemingly driven largely by CMV exposure. The authors suggested that the approach could potentially be generalized to other disease states and immunological phenotypes. Cytomegalovirus status was reported to be diagnosed by the classifier with high specificity and sensitivity in both the original and validation cohorts. V-gene and J-gene trimming of TCR beta chains was associated with a missense DCLRE1C variant in a later genetic analysis, and the association was replicated in an independent cohort. The 87-base-pair reads could not distinguish some IMGT-functional V segments, including TRBV6-2 and TRBV6-3, so those segments were excluded. In an earlier analysis of some 500 of the donors, most TCR beta V segments appeared in productive rearrangements about 87% or about 30% of the time, broadly matching IMGT annotations. A later analysis reported that several top co-occurrence clusters appeared linked to parvovirus B19, influenza, CMV and Epstein-Barr virus. The only immune exposure information available for the cohort was CMV serostatus. The study listed around 160 TCR beta chains as associated with cytomegalovirus. Most TCR sequences were seen in very few donors, while some public TCRs were found in many individuals. In a later analysis, the rate of TCR association differed among HLA loci, with DRB1 alleles having the most associated TCRs and HLA-C alleles having the fewest. Compared with equally common non-associated chains, HLA-associated TCR beta chains in a later analysis were more clonally expanded and had lower generation probabilities. Seventeen rarely observed V segments, including chromosome 9 orphons, were excluded from the earlier analysis of 550 to 700 of the donors because counts were too low. Sequencing depth was assumed to be roughly uniform across donors in the presence/absence analyses, though that assumption may not hold. Linkage disequilibrium might explain the correlated functional status among segregating V segments, but an unknown experimental factor could not be ruled out. A further reported finding was that TCR beta sequences accurately predicted the HLA-A and HLA-B alleles for most subjects in the first cohort. Assigning TCR associations to individual alleles was difficult when HLA alleles, especially DR and DQ, strongly co-occurred. Because HLA typing was missing for some donors at each locus, association tests included only the typed subset. Three of the identified cytomegalovirus-associated TCR beta chains were confirmed in vitro to be specific for cytomegalovirus antigens. At a false discovery rate of 0.05, a later analysis linked approximately 18,000 TCR beta sequences to specific HLA alleles. A cluster of highly shared sequence variants was judged likely to be a technical artifact of the sequencing pipeline. A later genetic analysis reported fewer N-insertions in productive TCRs among donors in an Asian-associated ancestry cluster than the roughly 720-donor mean.

This TCR was recovered from a woman between 35 and 50 years old in good health and CMV-seropositive. The chain was built from TRBV4-1 and TRBJ1-1; a tentative D match to TRBD1 spans 5 bases. Sequenced material: PBMCs. The nucleotide sequence is given as TGCGCCAGCAGCCTTACAGGGAACACTGAAGCTTTCTTT. Translated, it gives CASSLTGNTEAFF.